The 20 T cell receptor beta chains reported below all come from one sample, sequenced in a study of cytomegalovirus exposure and HLA in healthy donors. TCRdb's table, derived via immunoSEQ multiplex PCR, lists solely in-frame clones and lacks some. Of more than 90,000 clones in the sample, about 82% were seen once. The sequenced material came from PBMCs. Source of these receptors: a man younger than 35 in good health and CMV-seronegative.

The chain is built from TRBV9 and TRBJ2-2, with TRBD1 matching over 10 bases. The CDR3 consists of 17 residues. CDR1 is SGDLS and CDR2 is YYNGEE in the germline V gene. After removal of 4 bases from V and 0 bases from J, the junction contained 6 bases not matched to a gene. The CDR3 coding sequence is TGTGCCAGCAGCCCAGGACAGGGGGTAGCGAACACCGGGGAGCTGTTTTTT. This encodes CASSPGQGVANTGELFF. The variable domain in full, completed from reference TRBV9 and TRBJ2-2, reads DSGVTQTPKHLITATGQRVTLRCSPRSGDLSVYWYQQSLDQGLQFLIQYYNGEERAKGNILERFSAQQFPDLHSELNLSSLELGDSALYFCASSPGQGVANTGELFFGEGSRLTVL.

This chain connects TRBV12-2 to TRBJ2-2; TRBD1, the D gene given by the table, was not confirmed from the DNA. TRBV12-2 is recorded as a pseudogene. CDR3 length: 16 amino acids. DNA of the CDR3: TGTGCAAGTCGCTTAGCGCGCCCAGGGCCCACCGGGGAGCTGTTTTTT. Protein product: CASRLARPGPTGELFF.

This chain uses TRBV30 with TRBJ2-5; 7 bases align to TRBD2. The CDR3 sequence is 13 residues long. Germline CDR1 reads GTSNPN; CDR2 reads SVGIG (reference sequence). Unmatched junction bases numbered 5, after V lost 4 bases and J lost 3 bases. The CDR3 DNA reads as TGTGCCTGGATCGGGACTAACGAAGAGACCCAGTACTTC. Translation gives CAWIGTNEETQYF.

The CDR3 DNA sequence: TGTGCCATCAGGGGGGTCGCGGACAGGGCTGAGGGCTACACCTTC. Translated, it gives CAIRGVADRAEGYTF. This chain links TRBV10-3 with TRBJ1-2; TRBD1 matches 8 bases. Germline lookup yields CDR1 ENHRY and CDR2 SYGVKD. The CDR3 extends over 15 amino acids. With V trimmed by 6 bases and J by 8 bases, 14 bases remained unmatched.

This clone appeared a few times. This chain links TRBV6-1 with TRBJ2-7, with TRBD1 matching 9 bases. The CDR3 contains 14 residues. Germline V gene lookup returns CDR1 MNHNS and CDR2 SASEGT. V was pared by 7 bases and J by 3 bases, with 7 bases of the junction left unmatched. The CDR3 DNA reads as TGTGCCAGCACCCCCCGGACAGGGGACTACGAGCAGTACTTC. This sequence encodes CASTPRTGDYEQYF.

The DNA of the CDR3 is TGTGCCAGCAGTTCCCTGGGGGGTAACTATGGCTACACCTTC. Its protein product is CASSSLGGNYGYTF. The chain is built from TRBV27 and TRBJ1-2; perhaps TRBD1 as D (5 bases). This CDR3 has 14 residues. V lost 4 bases to trimming and J lost 1 base, with 10 bases between them. Germline V gene lookup returns CDR1 MNHEY and CDR2 SMNVEV (reference sequence).

The chain has TRBV9 and TRBJ2-4; possible D gene TRBD2, 8 bases. Per the germline V gene, CDR1 is SGDLS and CDR2 is YYNGEE. The CDR3 sequence is 17 residues long. V was shortened by 3 bases and J by 4 bases, with 20 bases between the two germline ends. Written as DNA, the CDR3 is TGTGCCAGCAGCGCAGGGGGAGGGGGACTAGGGAAAAACATTCAGTACTTC. This encodes CASSAGGGGLGKNIQYF.

This chain joins TRBV29-1 and TRBJ1-2; the match to TRBD1 covers 10 bases. Germline loops: CDR1 SQVTM, CDR2 ANQGSEA. J gave up 8 bases and V 6 bases, and 6 bases lay outside the gene matches. This CDR3 has 12 amino acids. In nucleotides, the CDR3 is TGCAGCGTAGGACAGGGGGGTTCGGGCTACACCTTC. Protein: CSVGQGGSGYTF.

This clone was recorded only once. This sequence may be a read error, since a much larger clone differs from it by one base. The chain uses TRBV6-6 and TRBJ2-1; D uncertain. This CDR3 comprises 13 residues. The germline gives CDR1 MNHNY, CDR2 SVGAGI (reference sequence). V shed 7 bases and J shed 0 bases, with 7 bases lying between them. This chain's CDR3 is CASTLSSYNEQFF. The DNA for the CDR3 is TGTGCCAGCACCCTGAGCTCCTACAATGAGCAGTTCTTC.

The CDR3 reads CAWTQAGGNTYGYTF. In DNA form, the CDR3 reads TGTGCCTGGACCCAAGCAGGGGGGAACACCTATGGCTACACCTTC. The chain is built from TRBV30 and TRBJ1-2; 7 bases are a match to TRBD1. The germline gives CDR1 GTSNPN, CDR2 SVGIG (reference sequence). This CDR3 has 15 residues. The ends lost 4 bases at V and 4 bases at J; junction bases unmatched: 12. Using reference TRBV30 and TRBJ1-2 for the parts outside the CDR3, the full variable domain is SQTIHQWPATLVQPVGSPLSLECTVEGTSNPNLYWYRQAAGRGLQLLFYSVGIGQISSEVPQNLSASRPQDRQFILSSKKLLLSDSGFYLCAWTQAGGNTYGYTFGSGTRLTVV.

V usage is TRBV4-1 and J usage is TRBJ2-3; D gene ambiguous. Germline V gene data show CDR1 as MGHRA and CDR2 as YSYEKL. V lost 0 bases, J lost 8 bases, and 3 bases lay in between. This CDR3 is built from 11 residues. The CDR3 bases are TGCGCCAGCAGCCAAGACGGTACGCAGTATTTT. Residues: CASSQDGTQYF.

The rearrangement joins TRBV27 to TRBJ1-1, with D maybe TRBD1 (5 bases). This CDR3 has 13 residues. Per germline, CDR1 MNHEY and CDR2 SMNVEV (reference sequence). Trimming removed 7 bases at V and 4 bases at J, with 13 bases between. The CDR3 loop is CASTFGGGTEAFF. DNA for the CDR3: TGTGCCAGCACTTTTGGGGGGGGCACTGAAGCTTTCTTT.

The chain recombines TRBV29-1 with TRBJ1-5; 7 bases line up with TRBD1. Per germline, CDR1 SQVTM and CDR2 ANQGSEA. This CDR3 comprises 12 residues. V lost 4 bases and J lost 4; bases outside the gene matches: 1. CDR3 amino acids: CSVGGQNQPQHF. For the CDR3, the DNA is TGCAGCGTTGGGGGACAGAATCAGCCCCAGCATTTT.

This CDR3 is CAWSVLGTSGRDTQYF. DNA of the CDR3: TGTGCCTGGAGTGTACTAGGGACTAGCGGGAGGGATACGCAGTATTTT. The chain carries TRBV30 and TRBJ2-3, with 15 positions matching TRBD2. Germline CDR1 GTSNPN, CDR2 SVGIG (reference sequence). This CDR3 spans 16 amino acids. V trimming: 0 bases; J trimming: 6 bases; junction bases outside the gene matches: 4. Using reference TRBV30 and TRBJ2-3 for the parts outside the CDR3, the full variable domain is SQTIHQWPATLVQPVGSPLSLECTVEGTSNPNLYWYRQAAGRGLQLLFYSVGIGQISSEVPQNLSASRPQDRQFILSSKKLLLSDSGFYLCAWSVLGTSGRDTQYFGPGTRLTVL.

The J gene is TRBJ1-5, the V gene TRBV4-1; 9 positions agree with TRBD1. The CDR3 contains 16 residues. The V segment lost 4 bases and the J segment 5 bases; nucleotides outside the gene matches: 9. Germline lookup yields CDR1 MGHRA and CDR2 YSYEKL. CDR3: CASSPAGDRGDQPQHF. The CDR3 region has the DNA TGCGCCAGCAGCCCCGCGGGAGACAGGGGGGATCAGCCCCAGCATTTT.

This chain joins TRBV25-1 and TRBJ1-2, with 8 nucleotides matching TRBD1. The V gene's germline CDR1 is MGHDK and CDR2 SYGVNS. V was pared by 5 bases and J by 3 bases, with 2 bases of the junction left unmatched. The CDR3 has 13 amino acids. CDR3 region: CASSSDRDYGYTF. The CDR3 coding sequence is TGTGCCAGCAGTTCGGACAGGGACTATGGCTACACCTTC.

The J gene is TRBJ2-7, the V gene TRBV5-1; D is possibly TRBD2 (6 bases). The CDR3 is 14 amino acids. Trimming cost V 0 bases and J 2 bases, with 9 bases left between them. Germline loops: CDR1 SGHRS, CDR2 YFSETQ. The CDR3 loop is CASSLGEVPYEQYF. The CDR3 coding sequence is TGCGCCAGCAGCTTGGGGGAGGTACCCTACGAGCAGTACTTC.

This chain joins TRBV27 and TRBJ1-1, with D possibly matching TRBD1 (5 bases). The CDR3 length is 15 residues. Per germline, CDR1 MNHEY and CDR2 SMNVEV (reference sequence). V gave up 7 bases and J gave up 0 bases, with 15 bases separating them. CDR3 sequence reads: CASTTGGVMNTEAFF. The CDR3 DNA sequence: TGTGCCAGCACCACGGGGGGGGTTATGAACACTGAAGCTTTCTTT.

The chain has TRBV10-1 and TRBJ2-7; D not resolved. The CDR3 is made up of 12 amino acids. Trimming shortened V by 5 bases and J by 2 bases, and 7 bases separated the two germline ends. The germline CDR1 and CDR2 sequences are WNHNN and SYGVQD (reference sequence). For the CDR3, the DNA is TGCGCCAGCAGTCCAGGTCCCTACGAGCAGTACTTC. It is translated as CASSPGPYEQYF.

On this clone itself: At one of its ends the junction is not consistent with the germline gene, which may arise from a read error. The chain couples TRBV2 to TRBJ1-2; TRBD1 matches 8 bases. CDR3 size: 13 residues. CDR1 and CDR2 from the germline V gene are SNHLY and FYNNEI. The CDR3 spells CASRFSGQVPSGF. CDR3 in DNA: TGTGCCAGCAGGTTTTCGGGACAGGTCCCTTCGGGCTTC.